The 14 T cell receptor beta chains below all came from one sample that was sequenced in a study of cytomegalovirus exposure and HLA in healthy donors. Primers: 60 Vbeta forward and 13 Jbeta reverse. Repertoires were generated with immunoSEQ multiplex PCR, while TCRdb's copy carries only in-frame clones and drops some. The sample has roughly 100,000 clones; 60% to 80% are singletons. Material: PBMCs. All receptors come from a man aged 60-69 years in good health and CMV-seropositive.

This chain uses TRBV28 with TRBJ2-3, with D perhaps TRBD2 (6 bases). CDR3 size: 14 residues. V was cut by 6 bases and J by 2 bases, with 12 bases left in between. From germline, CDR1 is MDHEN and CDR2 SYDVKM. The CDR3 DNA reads TGTGCCAGCAGGGACGCGGGGATCACAGATACGCAGTATTTT. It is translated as CASRDAGITDTQYF.

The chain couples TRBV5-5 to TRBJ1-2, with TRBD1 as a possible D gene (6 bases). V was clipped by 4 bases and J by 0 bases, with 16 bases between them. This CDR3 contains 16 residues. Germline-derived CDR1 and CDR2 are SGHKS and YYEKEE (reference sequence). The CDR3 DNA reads TGTGCCAGCAGCAAAACACAGGGACCCGCTAACTATGGCTACACCTTC. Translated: CASSKTQGPANYGYTF.

This CDR3 is CALRNPYREGYGYTF. The CDR3 DNA is TGTGCCCTCCGGAATCCATACAGGGAGGGATATGGCTACACCTTC. This chain joins TRBV6-5 and TRBJ1-2; maybe TRBD1 (6 bases). CDR3 length: 15 amino acids. Germline V gene data show CDR1 as MNHEY and CDR2 as SVGAGI. The V and J ends lost 11 bases and 5 bases respectively, with 24 bases between them.

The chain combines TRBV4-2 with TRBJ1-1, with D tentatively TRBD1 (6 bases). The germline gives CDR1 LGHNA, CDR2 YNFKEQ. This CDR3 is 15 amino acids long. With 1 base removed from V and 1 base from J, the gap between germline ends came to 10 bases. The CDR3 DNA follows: TGTGCCAGCAGCCAAGGTGGGACACAGAACACTGAAGCTTTCTTT. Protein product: CASSQGGTQNTEAFF.

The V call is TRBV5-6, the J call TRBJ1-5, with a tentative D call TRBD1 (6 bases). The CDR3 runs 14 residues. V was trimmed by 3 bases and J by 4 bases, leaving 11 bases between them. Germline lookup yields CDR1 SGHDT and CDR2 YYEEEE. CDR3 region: CASSYRDKNQPQHF. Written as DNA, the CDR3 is TGTGCCAGCAGCTACCGGGACAAAAATCAGCCCCAGCATTTT.

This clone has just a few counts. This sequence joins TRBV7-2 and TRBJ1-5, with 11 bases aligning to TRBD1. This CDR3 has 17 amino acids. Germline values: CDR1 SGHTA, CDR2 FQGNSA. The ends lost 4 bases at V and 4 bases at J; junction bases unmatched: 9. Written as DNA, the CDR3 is TGTGCCAGCAGCTCCGGACAGGGGGCGTCAAGGAATCAGCCCCAGCATTTT. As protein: CASSSGQGASRNQPQHF.

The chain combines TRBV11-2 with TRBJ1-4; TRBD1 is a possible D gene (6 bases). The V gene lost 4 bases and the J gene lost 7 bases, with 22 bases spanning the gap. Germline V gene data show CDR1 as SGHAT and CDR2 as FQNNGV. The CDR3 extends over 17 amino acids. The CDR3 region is CASSSTGSGITGEKLFF. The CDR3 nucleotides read TGTGCCAGCAGCTCAACAGGGTCCGGTATTACTGGTGAAAAACTGTTTTTT.

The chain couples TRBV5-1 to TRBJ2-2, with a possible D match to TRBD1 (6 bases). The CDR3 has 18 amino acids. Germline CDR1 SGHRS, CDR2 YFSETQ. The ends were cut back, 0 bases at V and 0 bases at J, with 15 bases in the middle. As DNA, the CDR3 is TGCGCCAGCAGCTTGGCCTCGGCAGGGGTATCGAACACCGGGGAGCTGTTTTTT. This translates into CASSLASAGVSNTGELFF.

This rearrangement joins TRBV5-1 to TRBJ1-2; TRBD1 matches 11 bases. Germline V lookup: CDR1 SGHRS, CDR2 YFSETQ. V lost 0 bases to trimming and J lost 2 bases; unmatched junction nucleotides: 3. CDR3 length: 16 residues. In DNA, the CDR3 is TGCGCCAGCAGCTTGGAACGGGACAGGGGGAACTATGGCTACACCTTC. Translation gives CASSLERDRGNYGYTF.

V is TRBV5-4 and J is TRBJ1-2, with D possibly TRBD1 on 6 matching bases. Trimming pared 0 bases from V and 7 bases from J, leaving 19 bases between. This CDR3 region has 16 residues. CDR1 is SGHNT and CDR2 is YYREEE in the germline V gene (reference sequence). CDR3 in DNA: TGTGCCAGCAGCTTGGGAGGACGGAGGACAGCGAGTGGCTACACCTTC. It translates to CASSLGGRRTASGYTF. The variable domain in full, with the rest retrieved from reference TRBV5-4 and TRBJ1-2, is ETGVTQSPTHLIKTRGQQVTLRCSSQSGHNTVSWYQQALGQGPQFIFQYYREEENGRGNFPPRFSGLQFPNYSSELNVNALELDDSALYLCASSLGGRRTASGYTFGSGTRLTVV.

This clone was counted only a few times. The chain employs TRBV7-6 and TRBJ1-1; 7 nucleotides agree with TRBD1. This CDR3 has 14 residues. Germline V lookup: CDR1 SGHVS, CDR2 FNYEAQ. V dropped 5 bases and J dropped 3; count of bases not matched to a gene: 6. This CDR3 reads CASSPLDRDTEAFF. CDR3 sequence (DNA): TGTGCCAGCAGCCCTTTAGACAGGGACACTGAAGCTTTCTTT.

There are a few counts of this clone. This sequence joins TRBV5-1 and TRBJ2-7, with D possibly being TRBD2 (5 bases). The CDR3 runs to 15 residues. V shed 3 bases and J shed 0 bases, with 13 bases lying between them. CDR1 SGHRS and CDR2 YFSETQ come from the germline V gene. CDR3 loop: CASSSGLGSSYEQYF. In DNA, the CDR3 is TGCGCCAGCAGCTCCGGACTGGGTAGCTCCTACGAGCAGTACTTC.

The CDR3 is CASSEGQGNEQYF. In nucleotides, the CDR3 is TGTGCCAGCAGTGAAGGACAGGGCAACGAGCAGTACTTC. The chain couples TRBV2 to TRBJ2-7; 7 positions match TRBD1. In germline, CDR1 is SNHLY, CDR2 FYNNEI. The CDR3 covers 13 residues. The ends lost 1 base at V and 5 bases at J; junction bases unmatched: 2.

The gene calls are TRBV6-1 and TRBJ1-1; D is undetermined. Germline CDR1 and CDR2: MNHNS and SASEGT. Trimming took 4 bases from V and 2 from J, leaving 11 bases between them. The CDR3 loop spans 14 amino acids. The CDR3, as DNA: TGTGCCAGCAGTGCGGGTCCTTTTAACACTGAAGCTTTCTTT. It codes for CASSAGPFNTEAFF.